This is a list of T cell receptor beta chains from one sample in a study of blood T cell repertoires in COVID-19. Clones were read by immunoSEQ multiplex PCR, and TCRdb kept only the in-frame ones, dropping some. The sample includes about 310,000 clones, 85% to 90% of them seen just once. The sample was PBMCs or T cells enriched from blood (not recorded which). The receptors here all came from a woman aged 25 to 39 who had recovered from COVID-19. Each CDR3 is given with its conserved first and last residue.

TRBV27,CASSFGGLSNSPLHF
TRBV7-3,CASSLTVVAGFTDTQYF
TRBV30,CAWSRALGQPQHF
TRBV10-2,CASSGQTLPISGNTYNEQFF
TRBV18,CASSWYSSAYNEQFF
TRBV10-1,CAHPPSVYNSPLHF
TRBV15,CATSRDRGRGQPQHF
TRBV30,CAWSDRGLGTQYF
TRBV28,CASSLNRVDEKLFF
TRBV27,CASTLSGTSFDTQYF
TRBV7-8,CASSLDGLTLMNTEAFF
TRBV6-4,CASSDPRTANLF
TRBV9,CASSEHSGQETQYF
TRBV29-1,CSVSRDRGHNEQFF
TRBV7-6,CASSLEGSGQWGKLFF
TRBV29-1,CSVERLATGVDNEQFF
TRBV3-1/TRBV3-2,CASSPSGRWNEQFF
TRBV6-5,CASSSSFGETEAFF
TRBV19,CASSIRGIDSNQPQHF
TRBV7-2,CASSSHGTSGTYNEQFF
TRBV19,CASSTPGTGRQPQHF
TRBV15,CATSEDLDEQYF
TRBV4-3,CASSLDPGQTMNTEAFF
TRBV6-2/TRBV6-3,CASSWDRGQPQHF
TRBV7-9,CASSPPTSGIDNEQFF
TRBV30,CAWSPWTGPGYTF
TRBV28,CASSFRHESYGYTF
TRBV3-1/TRBV3-2,CASSPSGSTYEQYF
TRBV7-9,CASSAGENEQFF
TRBV28,CASSGAGWVPEQYF